This TCR beta chain was profiled in a study of TIL therapy for anti-PD-1-resistant metastatic lung cancer. The libraries were made with immunoSEQ v3. TCRdb's table, derived via immunoSEQ multiplex PCR, lists solely in-frame clones and lacks some. Counted here are some 90,000 clones, about three fifths occurring once; the ten biggest clones make up about 10%. The CDR3 has 13 amino acids. Trimming cost V 7 bases and J 2 bases, with 10 bases left between them. CDR1 is KGHDR and CDR2 is SFDVKD in the germline V gene. This clone was seen a handful of times. Noted time point: pre-treatment sample, taken before nivolumab and TIL therapy. Most excised metastases sampled were pleural nodules or supraclavicular lymph nodes.

The TCR originated in a person aged 25-85 years with non-small cell lung cancer. The material sequenced was tumor tissue, taken at baseline. This chain links TRBV24-1 with TRBJ1-1; D is unclear. This chain's CDR3 is CATSGFGNTEAFF. In nucleotides, the CDR3 is TGTGCCACCAGCGGGTTTGGCAACACTGAAGCTTTCTTT.